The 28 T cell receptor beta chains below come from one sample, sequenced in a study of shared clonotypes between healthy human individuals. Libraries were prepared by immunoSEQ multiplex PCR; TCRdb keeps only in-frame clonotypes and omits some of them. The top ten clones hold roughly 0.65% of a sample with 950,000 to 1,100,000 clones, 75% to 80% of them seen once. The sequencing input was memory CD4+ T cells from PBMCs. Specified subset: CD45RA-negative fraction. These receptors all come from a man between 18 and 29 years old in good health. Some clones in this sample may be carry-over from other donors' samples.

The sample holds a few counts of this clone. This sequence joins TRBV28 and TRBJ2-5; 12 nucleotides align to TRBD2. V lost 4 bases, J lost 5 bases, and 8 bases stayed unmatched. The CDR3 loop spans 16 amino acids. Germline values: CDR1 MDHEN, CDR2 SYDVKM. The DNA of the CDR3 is TGTGCCAGCAGTTGGACTAGCGGGAATCTTGTTGAGACCCAGTACTTC. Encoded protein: CASSWTSGNLVETQYF.

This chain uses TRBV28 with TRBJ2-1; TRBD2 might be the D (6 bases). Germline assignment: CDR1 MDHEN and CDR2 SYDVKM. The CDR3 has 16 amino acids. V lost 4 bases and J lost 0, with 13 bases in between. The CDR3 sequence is CASSYPAGSSYNEQFF. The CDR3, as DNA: TGTGCCAGCAGTTACCCGGCGGGGAGCTCCTACAATGAGCAGTTCTTC.

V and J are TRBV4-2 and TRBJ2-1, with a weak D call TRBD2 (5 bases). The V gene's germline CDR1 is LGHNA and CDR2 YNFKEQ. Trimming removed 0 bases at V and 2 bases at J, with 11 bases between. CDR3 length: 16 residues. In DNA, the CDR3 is TGTGCCAGCAGCCAAGATTACGGAGCGGCCTACAATGAGCAGTTCTTC. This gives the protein CASSQDYGAAYNEQFF.

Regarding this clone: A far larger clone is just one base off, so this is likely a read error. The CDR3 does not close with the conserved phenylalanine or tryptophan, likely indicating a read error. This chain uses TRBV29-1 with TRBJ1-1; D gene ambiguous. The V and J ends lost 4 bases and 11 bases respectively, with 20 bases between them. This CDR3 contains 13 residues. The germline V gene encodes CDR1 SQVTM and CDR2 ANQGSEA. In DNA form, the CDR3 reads TGCAGCGTTGTTGGGTCCCTGACCCTAGTTGCTTTCGTT. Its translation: CSVVGSLTLVAFV.

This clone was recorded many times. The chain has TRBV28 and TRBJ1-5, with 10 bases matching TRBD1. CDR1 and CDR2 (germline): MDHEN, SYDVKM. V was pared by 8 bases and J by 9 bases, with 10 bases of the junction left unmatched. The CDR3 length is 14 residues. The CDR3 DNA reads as TGTGCCAGCCTCCGGGACAGGGGCCTCGGGCCCCAGCATTTT. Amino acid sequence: CASLRDRGLGPQHF.

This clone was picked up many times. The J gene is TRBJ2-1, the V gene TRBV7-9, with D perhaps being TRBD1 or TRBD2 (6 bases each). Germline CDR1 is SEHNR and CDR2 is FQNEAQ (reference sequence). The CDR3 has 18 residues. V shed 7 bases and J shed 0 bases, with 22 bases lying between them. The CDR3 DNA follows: TGTGCCAGCACCACGCCTCGGAGGGACATTAGCTCCTACAATGAGCAGTTCTTC. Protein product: CASTTPRRDISSYNEQFF. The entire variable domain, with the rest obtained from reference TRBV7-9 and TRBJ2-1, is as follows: DTGVSQNPRHKITKRGQNVTFRCDPISEHNRLYWYRQTLGQGPEFLTYFQNEAQLEKSRLLSDRFSAERPKGSFSTLEIQRTEQGDSAMYLCASTTPRRDISSYNEQFFGPGTRLTVL.

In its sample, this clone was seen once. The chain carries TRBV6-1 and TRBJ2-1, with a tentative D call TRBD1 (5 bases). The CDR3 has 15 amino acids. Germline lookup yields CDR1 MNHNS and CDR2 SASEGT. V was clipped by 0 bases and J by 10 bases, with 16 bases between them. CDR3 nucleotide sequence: TGTGCCAGCAGTGAAGCGGACAAAAACCCCCGCGAGCAGTTCTTC. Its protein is CASSEADKNPREQFF.

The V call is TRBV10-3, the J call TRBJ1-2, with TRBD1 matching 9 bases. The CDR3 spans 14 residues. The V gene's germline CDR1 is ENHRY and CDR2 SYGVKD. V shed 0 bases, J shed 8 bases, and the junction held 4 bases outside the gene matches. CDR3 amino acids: CAISESTGGKGYTF. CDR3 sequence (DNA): TGTGCCATCAGTGAGTCAACAGGGGGCAAGGGCTACACCTTC.

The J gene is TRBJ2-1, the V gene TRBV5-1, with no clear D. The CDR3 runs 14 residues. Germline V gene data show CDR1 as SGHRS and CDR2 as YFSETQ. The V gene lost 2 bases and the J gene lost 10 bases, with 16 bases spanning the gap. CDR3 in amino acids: CASSLQPPTPEQFF. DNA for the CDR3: TGCGCCAGCAGCTTACAGCCGCCGACTCCAGAGCAGTTCTTC.

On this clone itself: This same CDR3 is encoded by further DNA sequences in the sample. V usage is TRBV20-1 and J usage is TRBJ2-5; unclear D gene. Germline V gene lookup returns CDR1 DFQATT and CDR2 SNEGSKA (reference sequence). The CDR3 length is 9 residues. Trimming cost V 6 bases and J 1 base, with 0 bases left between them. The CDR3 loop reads CSAQETQYF. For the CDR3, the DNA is TGCAGTGCCCAAGAGACCCAGTACTTC.

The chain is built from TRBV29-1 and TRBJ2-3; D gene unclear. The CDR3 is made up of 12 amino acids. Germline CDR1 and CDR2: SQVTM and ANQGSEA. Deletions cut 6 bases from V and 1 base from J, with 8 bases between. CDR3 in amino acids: CSVAWGTDTQYF. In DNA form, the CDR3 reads TGCAGCGTCGCGTGGGGCACAGATACGCAGTATTTT.

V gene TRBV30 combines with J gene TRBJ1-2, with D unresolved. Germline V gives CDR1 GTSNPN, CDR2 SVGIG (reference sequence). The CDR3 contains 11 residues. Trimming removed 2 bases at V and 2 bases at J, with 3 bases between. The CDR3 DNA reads TGTGCCTGGAGTCAGAACTATGGCTACACCTTC. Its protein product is CAWSQNYGYTF.

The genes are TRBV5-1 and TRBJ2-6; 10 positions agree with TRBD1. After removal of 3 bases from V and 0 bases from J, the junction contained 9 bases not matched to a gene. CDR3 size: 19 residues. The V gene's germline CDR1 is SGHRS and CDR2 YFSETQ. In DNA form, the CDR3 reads TGCGCCAGCAGCTCCCGCACGGGACAGGGGATCTCTGGGGCCAACGTCCTGACTTTC. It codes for CASSSRTGQGISGANVLTF.

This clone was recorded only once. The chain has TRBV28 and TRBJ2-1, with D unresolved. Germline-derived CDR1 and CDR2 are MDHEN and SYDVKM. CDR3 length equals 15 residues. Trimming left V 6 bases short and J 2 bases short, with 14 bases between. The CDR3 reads CASRTTFGPYNEQFF. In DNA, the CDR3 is TGTGCCAGCAGGACGACTTTCGGCCCCTACAATGAGCAGTTCTTC.

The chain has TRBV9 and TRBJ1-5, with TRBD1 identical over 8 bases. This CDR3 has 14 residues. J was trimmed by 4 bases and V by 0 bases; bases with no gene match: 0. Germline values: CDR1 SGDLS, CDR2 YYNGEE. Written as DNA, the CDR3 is TGTGCCAGCAGCGTAGGGGACAGGAATCAGCCCCAGCATTTT. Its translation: CASSVGDRNQPQHF.

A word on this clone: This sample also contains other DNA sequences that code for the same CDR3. This CDR3 reads CASSGQGYGYTF. The CDR3 bases are TGTGCCAGCAGTGGGCAGGGGTATGGCTACACCTTC. The chain links TRBV2 to TRBJ1-2, with D tentatively TRBD1 (6 bases). The germline V and J ends were trimmed by 4 bases and 5 bases, with 8 bases remaining between them. Looked up from germline, CDR1 is SNHLY and CDR2 is FYNNEI. This CDR3 has 12 residues.

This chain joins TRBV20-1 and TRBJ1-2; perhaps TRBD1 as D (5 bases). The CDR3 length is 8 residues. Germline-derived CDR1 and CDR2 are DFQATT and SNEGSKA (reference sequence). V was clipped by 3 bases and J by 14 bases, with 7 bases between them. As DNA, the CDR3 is TGCAGTGCTAGGGGACGGACCTTC. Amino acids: CSARGRTF.

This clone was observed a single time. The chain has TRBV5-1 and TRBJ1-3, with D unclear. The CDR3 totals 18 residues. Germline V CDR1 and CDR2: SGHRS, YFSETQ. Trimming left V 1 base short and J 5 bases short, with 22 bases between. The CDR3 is CASSLFLSSGELRNTIYF. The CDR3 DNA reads TGCGCCAGCAGCTTGTTTTTGAGTTCTGGGGAATTAAGAAACACCATATATTTT.

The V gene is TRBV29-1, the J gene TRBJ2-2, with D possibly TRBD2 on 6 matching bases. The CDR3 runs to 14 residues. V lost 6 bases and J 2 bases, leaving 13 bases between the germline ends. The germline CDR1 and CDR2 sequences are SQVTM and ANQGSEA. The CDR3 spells CSVTTGTNTGELFF. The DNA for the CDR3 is TGCAGCGTCACTACGGGGACTAACACCGGGGAGCTGTTTTTT.

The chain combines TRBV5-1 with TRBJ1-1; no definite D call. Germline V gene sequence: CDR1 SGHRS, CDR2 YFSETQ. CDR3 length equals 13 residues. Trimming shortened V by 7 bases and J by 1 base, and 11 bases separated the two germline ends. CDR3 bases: TGCGCCAGCTCCCAGCGTGAGAACACTGAAGCTTTCTTT. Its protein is CASSQRENTEAFF.

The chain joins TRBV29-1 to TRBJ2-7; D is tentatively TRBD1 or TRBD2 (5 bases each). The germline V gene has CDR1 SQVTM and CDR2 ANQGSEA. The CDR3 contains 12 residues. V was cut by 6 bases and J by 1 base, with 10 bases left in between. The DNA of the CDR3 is TGCAGCGTCGGTTGGGGGTCCTACGAGCAGTACTTC. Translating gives CSVGWGSYEQYF.

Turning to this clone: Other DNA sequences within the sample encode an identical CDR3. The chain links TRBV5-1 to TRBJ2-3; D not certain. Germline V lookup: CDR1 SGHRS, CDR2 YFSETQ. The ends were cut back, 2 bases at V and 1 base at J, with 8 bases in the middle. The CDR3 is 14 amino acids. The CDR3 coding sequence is TGCGCCAGCAGCTTAGTCCAGGGCACAGATACGCAGTATTTT. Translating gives CASSLVQGTDTQYF.

CDR3 DNA: TGTGCCAGCAGCTTATTGGGTCCCCAAGAGACCCAGTACTTC. Translating gives CASSLLGPQETQYF. This chain uses TRBV7-3 with TRBJ2-5; D unresolved. Trimming shortened V by 2 bases and J by 1 base, and 8 bases separated the two germline ends. This CDR3 has 14 amino acids. CDR1 and CDR2 from the germline V gene are SGHTA and FQGTGA.

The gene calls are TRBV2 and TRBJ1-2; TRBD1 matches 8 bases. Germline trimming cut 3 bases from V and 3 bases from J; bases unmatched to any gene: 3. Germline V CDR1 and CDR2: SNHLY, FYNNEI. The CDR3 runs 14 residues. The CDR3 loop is CASSDAGGDYGYTF. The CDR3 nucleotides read TGTGCCAGCAGTGATGCAGGGGGCGACTATGGCTACACCTTC. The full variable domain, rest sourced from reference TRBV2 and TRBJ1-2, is EPEVTQTPSHQVTQMGQEVILRCVPISNHLYFYWYRQILGQKVEFLVSFYNNEISEKSEIFDDQFSVERPDGSNFTLKIRSTKLEDSAMYFCASSDAGGDYGYTFGSGTRLTVV.

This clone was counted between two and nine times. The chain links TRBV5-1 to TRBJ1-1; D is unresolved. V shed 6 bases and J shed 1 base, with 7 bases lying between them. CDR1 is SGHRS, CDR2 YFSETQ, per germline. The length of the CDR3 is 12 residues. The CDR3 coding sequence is TGCGCCAGCAATGAACCGAACACTGAAGCTTTCTTT. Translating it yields CASNEPNTEAFF. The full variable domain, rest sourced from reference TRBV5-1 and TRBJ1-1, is KAGVTQTPRYLIKTRGQQVTLSCSPISGHRSVSWYQQTPGQGLQFLFEYFSETQRNKGNFPGRFSGRQFSNSRSEMNVSTLELGDSALYLCASNEPNTEAFFGQGTRLTVV.

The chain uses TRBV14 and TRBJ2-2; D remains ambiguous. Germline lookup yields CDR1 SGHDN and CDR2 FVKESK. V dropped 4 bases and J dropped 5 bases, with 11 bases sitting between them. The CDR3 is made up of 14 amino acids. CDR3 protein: CASSLLTLTGELFF. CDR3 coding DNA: TGTGCCAGCAGCCTCCTGACTTTAACCGGGGAGCTGTTTTTT.

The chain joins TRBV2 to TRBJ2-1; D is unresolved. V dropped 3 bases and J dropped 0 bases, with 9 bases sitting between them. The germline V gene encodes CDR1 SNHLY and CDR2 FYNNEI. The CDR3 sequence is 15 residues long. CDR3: CASSEKGSSYNEQFF. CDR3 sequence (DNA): TGTGCCAGCAGTGAGAAGGGTAGCTCCTACAATGAGCAGTTCTTC.

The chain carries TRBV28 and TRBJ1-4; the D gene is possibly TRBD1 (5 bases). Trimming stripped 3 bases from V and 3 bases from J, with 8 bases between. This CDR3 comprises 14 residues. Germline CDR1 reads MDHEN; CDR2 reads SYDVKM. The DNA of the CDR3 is TGTGCCAGCAGTTTCGGGACGGCTAATGAAAAACTGTTTTTT. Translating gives CASSFGTANEKLFF.